This TCR beta chain was identified during a study of control samples from healthy donors and cancer patients. The protocol was immunoSEQ multiplex PCR, while the TCRdb copy is restricted to in-frame clones and leaves out a portion. The sample holds some 120,000 clones; roughly nine tenths are singletons and the top ten take 1.5% to 2%. The clonotype comes from a man aged 18 to 35 in good health. Sequencing was performed on blood.

Here the CDR3 DNA reads TGTGCCAGCAGTGAAGGGGCCAGGGGACCCTACGAGCAGTACTTC. Amino acid sequence: CASSEGARGPYEQYF. This rearrangement joins TRBV6-1 to TRBJ2-7, with D possibly matching TRBD1 (6 bases). Trimming pared 1 base from V and 2 bases from J, leaving 12 bases between. The CDR3 is 15 amino acids. Germline V gives CDR1 MNHNS, CDR2 SASEGT.